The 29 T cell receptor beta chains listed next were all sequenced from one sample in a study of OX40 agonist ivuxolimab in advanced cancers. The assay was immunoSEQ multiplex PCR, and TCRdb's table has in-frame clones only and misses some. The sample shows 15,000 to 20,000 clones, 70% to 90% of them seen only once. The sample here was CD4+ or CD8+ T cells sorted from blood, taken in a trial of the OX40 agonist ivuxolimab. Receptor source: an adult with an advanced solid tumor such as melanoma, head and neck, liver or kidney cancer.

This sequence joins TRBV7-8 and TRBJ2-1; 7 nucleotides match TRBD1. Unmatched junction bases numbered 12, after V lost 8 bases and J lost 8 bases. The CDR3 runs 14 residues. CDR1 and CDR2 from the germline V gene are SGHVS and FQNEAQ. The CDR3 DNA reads TGTGCCAGCCATCCTCTCGACAGGGCCCATGAGCAGTTCTTC. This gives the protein CASHPLDRAHEQFF.

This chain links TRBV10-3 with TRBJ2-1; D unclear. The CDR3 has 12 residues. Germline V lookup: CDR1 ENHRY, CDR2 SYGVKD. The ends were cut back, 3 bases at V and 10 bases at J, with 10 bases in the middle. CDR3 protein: CAISEGEWEQFF. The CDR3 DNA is TGTGCCATCAGTGAAGGTGAGTGGGAGCAGTTCTTC.

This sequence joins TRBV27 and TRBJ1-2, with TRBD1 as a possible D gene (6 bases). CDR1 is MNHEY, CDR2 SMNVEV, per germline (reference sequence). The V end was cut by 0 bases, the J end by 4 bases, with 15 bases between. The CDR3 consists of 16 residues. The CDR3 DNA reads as TGTGCCAGCAGTTTATCCGGGACACCTAAGGGCTATGGCTACACCTTC. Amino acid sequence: CASSLSGTPKGYGYTF.

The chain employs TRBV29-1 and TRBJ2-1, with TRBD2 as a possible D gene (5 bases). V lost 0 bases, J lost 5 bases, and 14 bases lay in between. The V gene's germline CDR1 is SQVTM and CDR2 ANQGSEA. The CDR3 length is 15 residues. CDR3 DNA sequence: TGCAGCGTTGAAGAAAGAGGCGGGTTGGACAATGAGCAGTTCTTC. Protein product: CSVEERGGLDNEQFF.

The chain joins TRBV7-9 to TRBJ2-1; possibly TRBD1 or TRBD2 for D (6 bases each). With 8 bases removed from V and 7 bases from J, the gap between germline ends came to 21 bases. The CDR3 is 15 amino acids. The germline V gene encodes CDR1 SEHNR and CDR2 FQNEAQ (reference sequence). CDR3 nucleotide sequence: TGTGCCAGCGAGGAGGGGCAGGGGTTGAGGAATGAGCAGTTCTTC. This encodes CASEEGQGLRNEQFF.

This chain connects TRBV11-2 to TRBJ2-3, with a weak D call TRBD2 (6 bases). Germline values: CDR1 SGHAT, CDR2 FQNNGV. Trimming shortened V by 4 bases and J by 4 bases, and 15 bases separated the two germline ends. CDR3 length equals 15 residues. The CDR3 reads CASSSVLSGSDTQYF. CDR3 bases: TGTGCCAGCAGCTCCGTACTTAGCGGATCAGATACGCAGTATTTT.

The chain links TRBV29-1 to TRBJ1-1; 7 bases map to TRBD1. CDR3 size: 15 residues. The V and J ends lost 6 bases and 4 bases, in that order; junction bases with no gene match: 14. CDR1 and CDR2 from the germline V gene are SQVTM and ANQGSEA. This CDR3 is CSVPVEDRSSTEAFF. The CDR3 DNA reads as TGCAGCGTCCCGGTGGAGGACAGGTCATCCACTGAAGCTTTCTTT.

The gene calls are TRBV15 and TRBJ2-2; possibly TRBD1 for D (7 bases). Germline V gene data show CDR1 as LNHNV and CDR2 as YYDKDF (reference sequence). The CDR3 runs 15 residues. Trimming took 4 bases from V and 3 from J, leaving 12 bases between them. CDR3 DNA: TGTGCCACCAGCACAGGGGGACTCCACACCGGGGAGCTGTTTTTT. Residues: CATSTGGLHTGELFF.

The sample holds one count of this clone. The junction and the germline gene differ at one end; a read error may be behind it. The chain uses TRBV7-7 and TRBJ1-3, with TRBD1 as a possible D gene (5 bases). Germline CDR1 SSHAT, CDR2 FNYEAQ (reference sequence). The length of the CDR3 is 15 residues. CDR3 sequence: CASSLSPGTGNTIYF. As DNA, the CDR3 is TGTGCTAGCAGCTTGTCCCCAGGGACTGGAAACACCATATATTTT.

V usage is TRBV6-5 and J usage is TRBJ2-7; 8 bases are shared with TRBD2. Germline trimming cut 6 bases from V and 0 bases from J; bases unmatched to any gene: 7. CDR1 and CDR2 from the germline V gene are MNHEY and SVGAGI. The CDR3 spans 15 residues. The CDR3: CASSPGGGSSYEQYF. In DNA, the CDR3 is TGTGCCAGCAGCCCGGGCGGGGGGAGCTCCTACGAGCAGTACTTC.

The CDR3 DNA is TGTGCCAGCAACCTCAGGGACAGGGCTCCAGATACGCAGTATTTT. Amino acids: CASNLRDRAPDTQYF. The chain combines TRBV5-4 with TRBJ2-3; TRBD1 matches at 9 bases. Germline CDR1 reads SGHNT; CDR2 reads YYREEE (reference sequence). This CDR3 has 15 amino acids. The J segment lost 4 bases and the V segment lost 6 bases, leaving 9 bases of the junction unmatched.

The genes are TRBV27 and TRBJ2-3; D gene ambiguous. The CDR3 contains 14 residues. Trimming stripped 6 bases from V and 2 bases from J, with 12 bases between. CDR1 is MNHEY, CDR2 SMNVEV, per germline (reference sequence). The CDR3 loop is CASRIRHFTDTQYF. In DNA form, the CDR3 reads TGTGCCAGCAGGATACGGCATTTCACAGATACGCAGTATTTT.

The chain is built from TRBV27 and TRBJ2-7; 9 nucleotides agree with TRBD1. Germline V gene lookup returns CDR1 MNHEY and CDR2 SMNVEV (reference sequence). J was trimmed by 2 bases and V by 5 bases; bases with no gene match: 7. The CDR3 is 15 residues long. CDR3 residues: CASSPGQGPAYEQYF. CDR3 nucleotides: TGTGCCAGCAGTCCGGGACAGGGACCCGCCTACGAGCAGTACTTC.

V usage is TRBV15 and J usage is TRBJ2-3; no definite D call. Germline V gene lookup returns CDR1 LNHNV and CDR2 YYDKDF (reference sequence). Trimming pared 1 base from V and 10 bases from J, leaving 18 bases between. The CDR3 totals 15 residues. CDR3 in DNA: TGTGCCACCAGCAGAGTCCGAGGTGACTCTGGGGCGCAGTATTTT. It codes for CATSRVRGDSGAQYF.

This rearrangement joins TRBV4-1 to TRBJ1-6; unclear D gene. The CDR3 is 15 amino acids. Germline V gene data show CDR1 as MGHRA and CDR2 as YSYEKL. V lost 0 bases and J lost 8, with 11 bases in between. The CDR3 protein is CASSQDRQVDSPLHF. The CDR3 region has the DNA TGCGCCAGCAGCCAAGATCGGCAGGTGGATTCACCCCTCCACTTT.

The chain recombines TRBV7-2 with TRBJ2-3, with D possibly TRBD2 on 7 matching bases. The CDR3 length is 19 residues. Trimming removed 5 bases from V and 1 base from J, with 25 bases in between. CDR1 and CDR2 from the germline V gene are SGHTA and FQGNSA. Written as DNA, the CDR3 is TGTGCCAGCAGCGAGGAAGAGGGGGGAGGGTTCCAGGGCACAGATACGCAGTATTTT. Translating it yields CASSEEEGGGFQGTDTQYF. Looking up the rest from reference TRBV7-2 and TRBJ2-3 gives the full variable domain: GAGVSQSPSNKVTEKGKDVELRCDPISGHTALYWYRQSLGQGLEFLIYFQGNSAPDKSGLPSDRFSAERTGGSVSTLTIQRTQQEDSAVYLCASSEEEGGGFQGTDTQYFGPGTRLTVL.

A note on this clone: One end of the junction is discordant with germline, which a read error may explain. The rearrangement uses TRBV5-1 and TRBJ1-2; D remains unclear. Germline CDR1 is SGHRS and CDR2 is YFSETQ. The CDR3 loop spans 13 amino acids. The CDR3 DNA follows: TGCGCCAGCAGCTTGGATCCCACAGACGACGCGGCCTTC. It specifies CASSLDPTDDAAF.

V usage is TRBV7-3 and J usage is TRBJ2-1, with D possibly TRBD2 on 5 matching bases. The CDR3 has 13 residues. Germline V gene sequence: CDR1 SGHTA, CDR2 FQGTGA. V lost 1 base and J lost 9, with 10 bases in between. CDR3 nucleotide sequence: TGTGCCAGCAGCTTAAGCATCGAGGGTGAGCAGTTCTTC. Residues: CASSLSIEGEQFF.

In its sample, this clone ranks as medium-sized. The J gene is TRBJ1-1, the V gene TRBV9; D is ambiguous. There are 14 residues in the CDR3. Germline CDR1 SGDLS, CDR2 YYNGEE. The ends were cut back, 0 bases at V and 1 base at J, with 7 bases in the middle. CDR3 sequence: CASSVVSGNTEAFF. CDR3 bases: TGTGCCAGCAGCGTAGTGTCAGGGAACACTGAAGCTTTCTTT.

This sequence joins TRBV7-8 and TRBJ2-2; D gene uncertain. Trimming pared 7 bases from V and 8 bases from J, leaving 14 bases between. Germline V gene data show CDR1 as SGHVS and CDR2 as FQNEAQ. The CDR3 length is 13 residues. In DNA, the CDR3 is TGTGCCAGCACCGACCGCGAGGTGGGGGAGCTGTTTTTT. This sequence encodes CASTDREVGELFF.

CDR3 coding DNA: TGCGCCAGCAGCTCCCAGACAGGGGAATGGAAAACTGAAGCTTTCTTT. Its translation: CASSSQTGEWKTEAFF. The chain couples TRBV5-1 to TRBJ1-1; 8 bases align to TRBD1. Germline lookup yields CDR1 SGHRS and CDR2 YFSETQ. This CDR3 comprises 16 residues. V gave up 3 bases and J gave up 5 bases; unmatched junction bases: 12.

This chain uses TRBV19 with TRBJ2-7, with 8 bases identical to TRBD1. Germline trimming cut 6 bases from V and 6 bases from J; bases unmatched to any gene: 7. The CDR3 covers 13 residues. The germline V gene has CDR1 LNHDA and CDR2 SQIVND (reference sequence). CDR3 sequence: CASSLQGASEQYF. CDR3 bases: TGTGCCAGTAGCCTCCAGGGGGCGAGCGAGCAGTACTTC.

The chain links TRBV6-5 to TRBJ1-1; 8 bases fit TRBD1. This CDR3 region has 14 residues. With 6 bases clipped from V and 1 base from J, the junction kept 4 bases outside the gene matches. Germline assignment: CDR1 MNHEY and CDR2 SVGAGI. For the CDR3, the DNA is TGTGCCAGCAGATCCGGGACAGGGAACACTGAAGCTTTCTTT. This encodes CASRSGTGNTEAFF.

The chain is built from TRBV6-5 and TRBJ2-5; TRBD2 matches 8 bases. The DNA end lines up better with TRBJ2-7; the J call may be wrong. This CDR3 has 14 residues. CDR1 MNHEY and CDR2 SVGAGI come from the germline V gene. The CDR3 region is CASSLAGKAYEQYF. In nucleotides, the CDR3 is TGTGCCAGCAGTCTAGCGGGTAAGGCCTACGAGCAGTACTTC.

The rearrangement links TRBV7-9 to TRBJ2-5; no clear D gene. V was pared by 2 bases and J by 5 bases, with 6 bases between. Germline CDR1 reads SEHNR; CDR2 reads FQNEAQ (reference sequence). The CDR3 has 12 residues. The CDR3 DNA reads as TGTGCCAGCAGCTTAAACATGGAGACCCAGTACTTC. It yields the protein CASSLNMETQYF.

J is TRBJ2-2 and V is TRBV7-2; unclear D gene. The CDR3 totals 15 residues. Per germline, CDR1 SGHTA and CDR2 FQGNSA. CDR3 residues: CAALGSQEYTGELFF. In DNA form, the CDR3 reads TGTGCTGCATTGGGTAGCCAGGAATACACCGGGGAGCTGTTTTTT.

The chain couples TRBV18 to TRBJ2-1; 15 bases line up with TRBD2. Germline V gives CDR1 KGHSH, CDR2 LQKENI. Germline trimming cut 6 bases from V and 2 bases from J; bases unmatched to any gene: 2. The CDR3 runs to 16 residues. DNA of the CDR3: TGTGCCAGCTCGTGGACTAGCGGGGGGGCCTACAATGAGCAGTTCTTC. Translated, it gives CASSWTSGGAYNEQFF.

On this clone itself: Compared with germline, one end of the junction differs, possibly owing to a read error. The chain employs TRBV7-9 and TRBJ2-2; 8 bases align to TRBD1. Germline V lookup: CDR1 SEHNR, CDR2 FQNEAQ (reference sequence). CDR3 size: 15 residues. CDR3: CASRAGTGNPGVLLF. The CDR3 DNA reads TGTGCCAGCAGAGCCGGGACAGGAAATCCGGGGGTGTTGCTTTTT.

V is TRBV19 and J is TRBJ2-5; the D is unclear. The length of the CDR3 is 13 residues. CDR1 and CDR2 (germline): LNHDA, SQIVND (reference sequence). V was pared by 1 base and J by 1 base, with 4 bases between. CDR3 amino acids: CASSIALQETQYF. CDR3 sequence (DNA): TGTGCCAGTAGTATAGCCCTCCAAGAGACCCAGTACTTC.